This entry concerns a single TCR beta chain. This sample is part of a study of blood T cell repertoires in COVID-19. For the study at large: Sites across the United States, Italy and Spain contributed samples from acute and convalescent COVID-19. PBMCs, B-cell-depleted T cells, or T cells provided the cDNA or gDNA that made up the material.

The ends were cut back, 2 bases at V and 0 bases at J, with 10 bases in the middle. This CDR3 comprises 15 residues. Germline V gene lookup returns CDR1 MDHEN and CDR2 SYDVKM. Method: immunoSEQ multiplex PCR; TCRdb's copy keeps in-frame clones and lacks some. The sample comprises just over 150,000 clones, about 90% of which are singletons, and about 5.3% rests with the top ten. The sequence came from a man aged 30-40 years with COVID-19, enrolled during active disease. The gene calls are TRBV28 and TRBJ1-1, with a possible D match to TRBD1 (5 bases). Sequenced: peripheral blood. CDR3 sequence: CASSLGPGMNTEAFF. CDR3 nucleotides: TGTGCCAGCAGTTTAGGGCCAGGGATGAACACTGAAGCTTTCTTT.